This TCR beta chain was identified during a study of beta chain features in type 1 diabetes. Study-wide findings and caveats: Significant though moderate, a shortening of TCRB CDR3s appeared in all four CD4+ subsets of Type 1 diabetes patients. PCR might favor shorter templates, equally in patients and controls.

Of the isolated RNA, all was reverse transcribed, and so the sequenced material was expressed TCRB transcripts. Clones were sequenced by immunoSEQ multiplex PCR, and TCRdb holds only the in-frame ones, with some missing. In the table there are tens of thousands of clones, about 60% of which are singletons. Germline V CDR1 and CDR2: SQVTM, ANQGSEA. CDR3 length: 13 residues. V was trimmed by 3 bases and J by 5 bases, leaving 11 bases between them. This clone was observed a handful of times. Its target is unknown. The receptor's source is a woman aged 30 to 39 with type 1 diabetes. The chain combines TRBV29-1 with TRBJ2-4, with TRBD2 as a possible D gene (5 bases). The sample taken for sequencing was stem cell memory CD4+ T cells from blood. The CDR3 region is CSVDSDSQNIQYF. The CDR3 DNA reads TGCAGCGTTGATTCGGACTCCCAAAACATTCAGTACTTC.